The T cell receptor (beta chain) described here comes from a study of regulatory T cells in long-lasting Graves disease. Study-level information: Positive TSH receptor antibodies alongside over 5 years of antithyroid drugs were what marked Graves' disease as persistent.

The CDR3 contains 13 residues. V was cut by 2 bases and J by 8 bases, with 13 bases left in between. Germline lookup yields CDR1 GTSNPN and CDR2 SVGIG (reference sequence). Points on this clonotype: The target antigen is unknown.

According to the study, TCR beta libraries were built with iRepertoire HTBI primers and CDR3-region Arm-PCR. Each CDR3 protein is one row after TCRdb ran MiXCR on the multiplex PCR reads. The sample contains fewer than 450,000 distinct CDR3 sequences, roughly a quarter of which appear only once. Findings and limits, study-wide: Persistent-disease Graves' patients showed less TCR diversity than new cases.

The sample's time point: persistent/refractory GD, antithyroid drugs over 5 years with positive TRAb. PBMCs were the source of the RNA used for TCR sequencing. The sequence derives from a female donor with Graves disease. Sequenced here: peripheral blood mononuclear cells (PBMCs), sampled when the disease was refractory, from a patient treated with antithyroid drugs. The chain is built from TRBV30 and TRBJ1-5; D gene unclear. For the CDR3, the DNA is TGTGCCTGGAGTCCAAGGGAACGGAAGCCCCAGCATTTT. Translated, it gives CAWSPRERKPQHF.